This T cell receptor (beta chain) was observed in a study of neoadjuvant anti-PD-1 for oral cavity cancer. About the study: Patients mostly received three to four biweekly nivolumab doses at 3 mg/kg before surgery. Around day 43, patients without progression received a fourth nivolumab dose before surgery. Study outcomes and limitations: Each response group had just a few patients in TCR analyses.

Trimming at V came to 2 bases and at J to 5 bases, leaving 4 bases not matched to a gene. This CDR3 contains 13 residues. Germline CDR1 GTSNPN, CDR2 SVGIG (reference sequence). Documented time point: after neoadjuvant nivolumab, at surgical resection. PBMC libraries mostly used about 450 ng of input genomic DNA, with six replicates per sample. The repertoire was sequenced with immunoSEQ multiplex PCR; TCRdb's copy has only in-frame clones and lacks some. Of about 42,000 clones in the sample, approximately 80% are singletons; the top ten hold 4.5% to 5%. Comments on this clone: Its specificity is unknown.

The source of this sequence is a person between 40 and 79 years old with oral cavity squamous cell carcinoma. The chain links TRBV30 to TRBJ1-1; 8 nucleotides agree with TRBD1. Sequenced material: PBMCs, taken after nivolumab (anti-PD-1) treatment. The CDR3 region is CAWSQGARTEAFF. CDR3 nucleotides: TGTGCCTGGAGTCAGGGGGCGCGGACTGAAGCTTTCTTT.